A selection of T cell receptor beta chains follows, all from one sample in a study of technical replicates of blood from several donors. TCRdb keeps only in-frame clones here, not all; method: immunoSEQ multiplex PCR. The data show roughly 79,000 clones, with more than 85% seen just once and 0.41% held by the top ten. Source material: T cells isolated from PBMCs. These receptors originate from a human donor in good health. CDR3s include the opening cysteine and the closing phenylalanine or tryptophan. The D gene is left open where the match is weak. Clone size is shown for a subset of rows, as once, few, many or a class of expanded clone.

CDR3aa | CDR3nt | v_gene | d_gene | j_gene | abundance
CASSGAHDGIEETQYF | TGTGCCAGCAGCGGGGCCCACGACGGGATCGAGGAGACCCAGTACTTC | TRBV9 | NA | TRBJ2-5 | NA
CASSQVTRGHGEQYF | TGTGCCAGCAGCCAAGTGACGAGGGGGCACGGGGAGCAGTACTTC | TRBV4-2 | TRBD1 | TRBJ2-7 | NA
CAISDGNSYNEQFF | TGTGCCATCAGTGACGGGAACTCCTACAATGAGCAGTTCTTC | TRBV10-3 | NA | TRBJ2-1 | NA
CASSHLAGGAYNEQFF | TGTGCCAGCAGCCATTTAGCGGGGGGGGCTTACAATGAGCAGTTCTTC | TRBV4-2 | TRBD2 | TRBJ2-1 | NA
CAWSPGLAGNYEQYF | TGTGCCTGGAGTCCAGGACTAGCGGGAAACTACGAGCAGTACTTC | TRBV30 | TRBD2 | TRBJ2-7 | NA
CASNPTGAGGELFF | TGTGCCAGCAACCCGACAGGGGCAGGCGGGGAGCTGTTTTTT | TRBV9 | TRBD1 | TRBJ2-2 | NA
CASSYEGTQYF | TGTGCCAGCAGTTACGAGGGGACCCAGTACTTC | TRBV6-5 | NA | TRBJ2-5 | NA
CASSPLGGANEILFF | TGCGCCAGCAGCCCTCTTGGAGGTGCTAATGAAATACTGTTTTTT | TRBV5-1 | NA | TRBJ1-4 | NA
CASSRGQGKETQYF | TGCGCCAGCAGCAGGGGACAGGGGAAAGAGACCCAGTACTTC | TRBV5-1 | TRBD1 | TRBJ2-5 | NA
CASSVDFSGNTIYF | TGTGCCAGCAGTGTCGACTTTTCTGGAAACACCATATATTTT | TRBV27 | NA | TRBJ1-3 | few
CASRGLYEQYF | TGTGCCAGCAGGGGACTGTACGAGCAGTACTTC | TRBV6-1 | NA | TRBJ2-7 | NA
CASSTSRDRIANYGYTF | TGTGCCAGCAGCACCTCGAGGGACAGGATCGCTAACTATGGCTACACCTTC | TRBV11-2 | TRBD1 | TRBJ1-2 | NA
CASSQTTYNEQFF | TGTGCCAGCAGTCAGACAACCTACAATGAGCAGTTCTTC | TRBV25-1 | NA | TRBJ2-1 | once
CSVGTGLYYGYTF | TGCAGCGTTGGGACAGGGTTATACTATGGCTACACCTTC | TRBV29-1 | TRBD1 | TRBJ1-2 | NA
CASSTLAGGTDTQYF | TGTGCCAGTAGTACACTAGCGGGTGGCACAGATACGCAGTATTTT | TRBV19 | TRBD2 | TRBJ2-3 | NA
CASSFSGDTGELFF | TGTGCCAGCAGTTTTTCAGGGGACACCGGGGAGCTGTTTTTT | TRBV27 | NA | TRBJ2-2 | NA
CASSLGLREGQTDTQYF | TGTGCCAGCAGCTTAGGGCTCCGGGAGGGCCAGACAGATACGCAGTATTTT | TRBV7-9 | TRBD2 | TRBJ2-3 | NA
CASSVETGGTGELFF | TGTGCCAGCAGCGTAGAAACAGGGGGCACCGGGGAGCTGTTTTTT | TRBV9 | TRBD1 | TRBJ2-2 | NA
CASSPGYEQYF | TGTGCCAGCAGCCCCGGTTACGAGCAGTACTTC | TRBV11-2 | NA | TRBJ2-7 | NA
CASSIGQSSGNTIYF | TGTGCCAGCAGTATAGGACAGTCCTCTGGAAACACCATATATTTT | TRBV5-8 | NA | TRBJ1-3 | NA
CASRGLAGGQETQYF | TGTGCCAGCAGGGGCCTAGCGGGAGGGCAAGAGACCCAGTACTTC | TRBV6-5 | TRBD2 | TRBJ2-5 | NA
CASSLKSSGRSEDTQYF | TGCGCCAGCAGCTTGAAGTCAAGCGGGAGAAGTGAAGATACGCAGTATTTT | TRBV5-1 | TRBD2 | TRBJ2-3 | NA
CASSQVRLAAPHGTQYF | TGCGCCAGCAGCCAAGTGCGTCTAGCCGCACCTCACGGGACGCAGTATTTT | TRBV4-1 | NA | TRBJ2-3 | NA
CASSLSQGSLEQYF | TGTGCCAGCAGCTTATCGCAGGGAAGCCTCGAGCAGTACTTC | TRBV7-8 | NA | TRBJ2-7 | NA
CASSVVGTGYTEAFF | TGTGCCAGCAGCGTAGTAGGGACAGGGTACACTGAAGCTTTCTTT | TRBV9 | TRBD1 | TRBJ1-1 | once
CASSYRKGLADNEQFF | TGTGCCAGCAGTTACCGAAAGGGACTAGCGGATAATGAGCAGTTCTTC | TRBV6-5 | TRBD2 | TRBJ2-1 | once
CASSLYRLRANYGYTF | TGTGCCAGCAGCTTATACAGGCTTCGAGCTAACTATGGCTACACCTTC | TRBV7-9 | NA | TRBJ1-2 | NA
CASSVQFQETQYF | TGTGCCAGCAGTGTGCAGTTCCAAGAGACCCAGTACTTC | TRBV2 | NA | TRBJ2-5 | NA
CAISEPGQGSVDYGYTF | TGTGCCATCAGTGAGCCGGGACAGGGTTCGGTAGACTATGGCTACACCTTC | TRBV10-3 | TRBD1 | TRBJ1-2 | once
CASGTSGGLETQYF | TGTGCCAGTGGGACTAGCGGGGGGTTGGAGACCCAGTACTTC | TRBV11-2 | TRBD2 | TRBJ2-5 | NA
CASRKGTGDTGELFF | TGTGCCAGCAGGAAAGGGACAGGGGACACCGGGGAGCTGTTTTTT | TRBV4-2 | TRBD1 | TRBJ2-2 | NA
CSVQPGGLREETQYF | TGCAGCGTTCAACCCGGGGGGTTACGGGAAGAGACCCAGTACTTC | TRBV29-1 | TRBD2 | TRBJ2-5 | once
CASSVSLAGMGTDTQYF | TGTGCCAGCAGCGTATCTCTAGCGGGGATGGGCACAGATACGCAGTATTTT | TRBV9 | TRBD2 | TRBJ2-3 | NA
CASSPGGVWEKLFF | TGTGCCAGCAGCCCAGGGGGCGTTTGGGAAAAACTGTTTTTT | TRBV27 | TRBD1 | TRBJ1-4 | NA
CASSSRRSGRFYEQYF | TGTGCCAGCAGCTCCCGGAGGAGCGGGAGGTTCTACGAGCAGTACTTC | TRBV11-3 | TRBD2 | TRBJ2-7 | NA
CASSMASGATGELFF | TGTGCCAGTAGTATGGCTAGCGGGGCCACCGGGGAGCTGTTTTTT | TRBV19 | TRBD2 | TRBJ2-2 | NA
CAISEYPLAGAPEQYF | TGTGCCATCAGTGAGTACCCCCTAGCGGGAGCTCCCGAGCAGTACTTC | TRBV10-3 | TRBD2 | TRBJ2-7 | NA
CASSYWTGSEQYF | TGTGCCAGCAGTTACTGGACGGGGTCCGAGCAGTACTTC | TRBV6-5 | NA | TRBJ2-7 | NA
CASSLGRGQPQHF | TGTGCCAGCAGCTTAGGGAGGGGTCAGCCCCAGCATTTT | TRBV7-2 | NA | TRBJ1-5 | NA
CATKKREPSTDTQYF | TGTGCCACCAAGAAGCGGGAACCTAGCACAGATACGCAGTATTTT | TRBV19 | TRBD2 | TRBJ2-3 | NA